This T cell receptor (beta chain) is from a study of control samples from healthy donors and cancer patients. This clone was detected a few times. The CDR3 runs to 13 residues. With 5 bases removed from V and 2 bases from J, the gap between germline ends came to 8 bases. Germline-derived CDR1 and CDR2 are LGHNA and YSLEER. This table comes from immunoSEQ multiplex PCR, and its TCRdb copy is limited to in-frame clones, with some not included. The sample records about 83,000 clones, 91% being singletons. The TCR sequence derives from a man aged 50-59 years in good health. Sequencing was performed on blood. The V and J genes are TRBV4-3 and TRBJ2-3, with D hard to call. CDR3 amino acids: CASSLLDTDTQYF. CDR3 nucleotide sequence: TGCGCCAGCAGCTTACTTGACACAGATACGCAGTATTTT.